A single sample is the source of the 28 T cell receptor beta chains below, sequenced in a study of T cell changes during pregnancy in multiple sclerosis. Produced via immunoSEQ multiplex PCR; TCRdb's table is partial and in-frame only. This table holds some 10,000 clones, around 89% found once. Sequenced material: CD8+ T cells from peripheral blood mononuclear cells, taken in the first trimester of pregnancy. These receptors were taken from a female donor in good health, enrolled as a control in a pregnancy study.

The chain employs TRBV27 and TRBJ2-3; D may be TRBD2 (6 bases). This CDR3 comprises 18 residues. V dropped 3 bases and J dropped 2 bases, with 21 bases sitting between them. CDR1 and CDR2 (germline): MNHEY, SMNVEV (reference sequence). The CDR3 nucleotides read TGTGCCAGCAGTTTCATCCTCGGGGACTCCTTGACCACAGATACGCAGTATTTT. It yields the protein CASSFILGDSLTTDTQYF.

Here the CDR3 reads CASSSTSGGAGEQYF. The CDR3 DNA is TGTGCCAGCAGCTCCACTAGCGGGGGGGCGGGAGAGCAGTACTTC. V usage is TRBV7-3 and J usage is TRBJ2-7; TRBD2 aligns across 13 bases. The junction had 7 bases not matched to a gene; V was cut back by 4 bases and J by 7 bases. Germline V gene data show CDR1 as SGHTA and CDR2 as FQGTGA. The CDR3 sequence is 15 residues long. Filled out from reference TRBV7-3 and TRBJ2-7, the complete variable domain reads GAGVSQTPSNKVTEKGKYVELRCDPISGHTALYWYRQSLGQGPEFLIYFQGTGAADDSGLPNDRFFAVRPEGSVSTLKIQRTERGDSAVYLCASSSTSGGAGEQYFGPGTRLTVT.

The rearrangement links TRBV5-1 to TRBJ2-7; D ambiguous. V lost 0 bases and J 4 bases, leaving 17 bases between the germline ends. This CDR3 comprises 16 residues. Germline V CDR1 and CDR2: SGHRS, YFSETQ. The CDR3 DNA is TGCGCCAGCAGCTTGGGGCCCCCATTACTACCTTACGAGCAGTACTTC. The encoded protein is CASSLGPPLLPYEQYF.

The rearrangement links TRBV4-3 to TRBJ2-7; D is possibly TRBD1 (7 bases). V lost 0 bases and J 3 bases, leaving 9 bases between the germline ends. Germline CDR1 and CDR2: LGHNA and YSLEER. CDR3 length equals 14 residues. The CDR3 region is CASSQDRGVYEQYF. The CDR3 DNA reads TGCGCCAGCAGCCAAGACAGGGGGGTCTACGAGCAGTACTTC.

A single count supports this clone. This chain's CDR3 is CSVAGWGTNEKLFF. The CDR3 DNA is TGCAGCGTTGCGGGGTGGGGAACTAATGAAAAACTGTTTTTT. The chain uses TRBV29-1 and TRBJ1-4; D is uncertain. The CDR3 consists of 14 residues. The germline V gene encodes CDR1 SQVTM and CDR2 ANQGSEA. Trimming took off 4 bases at V and 1 base at J, with 10 bases between the two ends.

The chain links TRBV7-9 to TRBJ1-3; TRBD1 might be the D (6 bases). Germline CDR1 SEHNR, CDR2 FQNEAQ (reference sequence). Trimming cost V 3 bases and J 0 bases, with 9 bases left between them. The CDR3 contains 15 residues. The chain's CDR3 is CASSFGQNSGNTIYF. In DNA, the CDR3 is TGTGCCAGCAGCTTCGGACAGAACTCTGGAAACACCATATATTTT. The entire variable domain, with the rest obtained from reference TRBV7-9 and TRBJ1-3, is as follows: DTGVSQNPRHKITKRGQNVTFRCDPISEHNRLYWYRQTLGQGPEFLTYFQNEAQLEKSRLLSDRFSAERPKGSFSTLEIQRTEQGDSAMYLCASSFGQNSGNTIYFGEGSWLTVV.

The V and J genes are TRBV2 and TRBJ2-5, with D possibly being TRBD2 (6 bases). Germline loops: CDR1 SNHLY, CDR2 FYNNEI. Trimming took off 10 bases at V and 5 bases at J, with 26 bases between the two ends. The CDR3 is made up of 16 amino acids. Written as DNA, the CDR3 is TGTGCCACCCAAACACTCCGCGGGAAGGGAATGGAGACCCAGTACTTC. Translated, it gives CATQTLRGKGMETQYF.

The CDR3 here is CASSYSGLASTGELFF. The CDR3 bases are TGTGCCAGCAGTTACTCGGGACTAGCTTCCACCGGGGAGCTGTTTTTT. V and J are TRBV6-5 and TRBJ2-2, with 9 bases lining up with TRBD2. V trimming: 0 bases; J trimming: 4 bases; junction bases outside the gene matches: 3. The germline V gene has CDR1 MNHEY and CDR2 SVGAGI. The CDR3 sequence is 16 residues long.

This sequence joins TRBV4-2 and TRBJ2-5; 7 nucleotides line up with TRBD1. With the DNA end fitting TRBJ2-7 better, the J assignment may be wrong. This CDR3 contains 16 residues. Germline values: CDR1 LGHNA, CDR2 YNFKEQ. As DNA, the CDR3 is TGTGCCAGCAGCCAAGATAACAGGGGATCGTCCAGCGAGCAGTACTTC. It codes for CASSQDNRGSSSEQYF.

The V call is TRBV7-2, the J call TRBJ2-2, with 8 bases fitting TRBD2. This CDR3 region has 14 residues. J lost 3 bases, V lost 3 bases, and 0 bases had no gene match. Germline-derived CDR1 and CDR2 are SGHTA and FQGNSA. CDR3: CASSLTSDTGELFF. The CDR3 DNA is TGTGCCAGCAGCTTGACTAGCGACACCGGGGAGCTGTTTTTT.

This clone came up a few times. This chain connects TRBV7-9 to TRBJ2-1, with D tentatively TRBD1 (6 bases). Germline lookup yields CDR1 SEHNR and CDR2 FQNEAQ (reference sequence). CDR3 length equals 18 residues. Trimming took off 7 bases at V and 2 bases at J, with 24 bases between the two ends. The CDR3 sequence is CASTLLRTAPFTYNEQFF. In nucleotides, the CDR3 is TGTGCCAGCACCCTACTCCGGACAGCCCCATTCACCTACAATGAGCAGTTCTTC.

The chain employs TRBV16 and TRBJ1-2, with 9 bases aligning to TRBD1. Germline loops: CDR1 KGHSY, CDR2 FQNENV. The CDR3 has 15 amino acids. V was pared by 2 bases and J by 8 bases, with 9 bases of the junction left unmatched. The CDR3 coding sequence is TGTGCCAGCAGCCAAATGACAGGGGGATCGAAAGGCTACACCTTC. Its protein product is CASSQMTGGSKGYTF.

The V and J genes are TRBV7-9 and TRBJ1-2; 8 bases agree with TRBD1. The ends lost 6 bases at V and 3 bases at J; junction bases unmatched: 6. CDR3 length: 14 residues. Germline V gene lookup returns CDR1 SEHNR and CDR2 FQNEAQ (reference sequence). CDR3 loop: CASRPGGQDYGYTF. DNA of the CDR3: TGTGCCAGCAGACCAGGGGGCCAGGACTATGGCTACACCTTC.

The rearrangement joins TRBV7-9 to TRBJ2-1; 15 bases agree with TRBD2. CDR3 length: 15 residues. The V segment lost 5 bases and the J segment 8 bases; nucleotides outside the gene matches: 4. Germline V lookup: CDR1 SEHNR, CDR2 FQNEAQ (reference sequence). The CDR3 here is CASSPGTSGGYEQFF. The DNA for the CDR3 is TGTGCCAGCAGCCCAGGGACTAGCGGGGGGTATGAGCAGTTCTTC.

The chain couples TRBV4-3 to TRBJ2-2; TRBD1 matches at 8 bases. The CDR3 has 16 amino acids. Germline V gene sequence: CDR1 LGHNA, CDR2 YSLEER. V shed 2 bases and J 7 bases; nucleotides not matched to a gene: 9. CDR3 loop: CASSQNPQGGSGELFF. The CDR3 nucleotides read TGCGCCAGCAGCCAAAATCCACAGGGGGGAAGCGGGGAGCTGTTTTTT.

The gene calls are TRBV27 and TRBJ1-1, with TRBD1 matching over 8 bases. Losses at the gene ends were 6 bases for V and 8 bases for J; bases not matched to a gene: 14. Germline CDR1 is MNHEY and CDR2 is SMNVEV (reference sequence). The CDR3 has 15 residues. CDR3 nucleotides: TGTGCCAGCAGCTCGTCGACAGGGGAGCGGACCGAAGCTTTCTTT. Its translation: CASSSSTGERTEAFF.

The genes are TRBV6-5 and TRBJ1-1, with D maybe TRBD1 (5 bases). This CDR3 is 13 amino acids long. Per germline, CDR1 MNHEY and CDR2 SVGAGI. V shed 6 bases and J shed 1 base, with 9 bases lying between them. CDR3 bases: TGTGCCAGCAGCCCCAGGGAGAACACTGAAGCTTTCTTT. Translated, it gives CASSPRENTEAFF.

V gene TRBV4-3 combines with J gene TRBJ2-1; D remains unclear. The V and J ends lost 2 bases and 3 bases respectively, with 8 bases between them. CDR3 length equals 14 residues. Germline V gene data show CDR1 as LGHNA and CDR2 as YSLEER. Here the CDR3 reads CASSQQGVYNEQFF. The DNA of the CDR3 is TGCGCCAGCAGCCAACAAGGAGTCTACAATGAGCAGTTCTTC.

V is TRBV27 and J is TRBJ1-2; 7 nucleotides line up with TRBD1. The CDR3 is 16 residues long. The V and J ends lost 2 bases and 5 bases, in that order; junction bases with no gene match: 11. Germline V gives CDR1 MNHEY, CDR2 SMNVEV (reference sequence). CDR3 coding DNA: TGTGCCAGCAGTTTAGCCACCGGGACAGACCTTTATGGCTACACCTTC. It is translated as CASSLATGTDLYGYTF.

The chain links TRBV6-1 to TRBJ2-3; perhaps TRBD1 as D (6 bases). The CDR3 length is 13 residues. Germline-derived CDR1 and CDR2 are MNHNS and SASEGT. The V gene lost 4 bases and the J gene lost 3 bases, with 8 bases spanning the gap. This chain's CDR3 is CASSGTGTDTQYF. The CDR3 DNA is TGTGCCAGCAGTGGCACAGGGACAGATACGCAGTATTTT.

The V call is TRBV4-2, the J call TRBJ1-2; D gene uncertain. With 0 bases removed from V and 8 bases from J, the gap between germline ends came to 19 bases. Germline loops: CDR1 LGHNA, CDR2 YNFKEQ. CDR3 length: 16 amino acids. The CDR3 sequence is CASSQDGEHGYMGYTF. The CDR3 DNA follows: TGTGCCAGCAGCCAAGATGGGGAGCACGGATACATGGGCTACACCTTC.

The V call is TRBV7-3, the J call TRBJ2-2, with D perhaps matching TRBD2 (7 bases). Trimming removed 3 bases from V and 3 bases from J, with 17 bases in between. The CDR3 sequence is 17 residues long. The germline gives CDR1 SGHTA, CDR2 FQGTGA. CDR3 coding DNA: TGTGCCAGCAGCTTGGGGGGGGCCGCAATTCACACCGGGGAGCTGTTTTTT. Amino acids: CASSLGGAAIHTGELFF.

The chain joins TRBV19 to TRBJ1-2; 7 bases align to TRBD1. This CDR3 comprises 15 residues. From germline, CDR1 is LNHDA and CDR2 SQIVND (reference sequence). V trimming: 7 bases; J trimming: 2 bases; junction bases outside the gene matches: 10. Here the CDR3 DNA reads TGTGCCAGTAACCTCCCGGCAGGGGGGAACTATGGCTACACCTTC. Encoded protein: CASNLPAGGNYGYTF.

The chain employs TRBV11-2 and TRBJ1-1; a possible D gene is TRBD1 (6 bases). Trimming shortened V by 5 bases and J by 1 base, and 14 bases separated the two germline ends. The V gene's germline CDR1 is SGHAT and CDR2 FQNNGV. This CDR3 has 15 residues. The chain's CDR3 is CASSPLGQKNTEAFF. CDR3 sequence (DNA): TGTGCCAGCAGCCCCCTTGGACAGAAGAACACTGAAGCTTTCTTT.

The CDR3 coding sequence is TGTGCCAGCAGTTTACAAGGTCGACAGGGTGCTAATGAAAAACTGTTTTTT. Residues: CASSLQGRQGANEKLFF. J is TRBJ1-4 and V is TRBV27, with 7 bases matching TRBD1. CDR1 and CDR2 from the germline V gene are MNHEY and SMNVEV (reference sequence). V trimming: 2 bases; J trimming: 3 bases; junction bases outside the gene matches: 9. CDR3 size: 17 residues.

The chain recombines TRBV7-9 with TRBJ2-5; TRBD1 aligns across 8 bases. CDR3 length: 15 residues. The V gene end was trimmed by 4 bases and the J gene end by 5 bases; junction bases not matched to a gene: 9. CDR1 SEHNR and CDR2 FQNEAQ come from the germline V gene (reference sequence). In nucleotides, the CDR3 is TGTGCCAGCAGCTCAATACAGGGGGTAGGGGAGACCCAGTACTTC. Protein: CASSSIQGVGETQYF.

V is TRBV4-2 and J is TRBJ2-7; 8 bases match TRBD2. The CDR3 consists of 15 residues. Germline CDR1 and CDR2: LGHNA and YNFKEQ. V lost 4 bases, J lost 3 bases, and 8 bases stayed unmatched. The CDR3 is CASSPSRGGVYEQYF. The DNA of the CDR3 is TGTGCCAGCAGCCCTTCTCGGGGGGGCGTCTACGAGCAGTACTTC.

The gene calls are TRBV5-4 and TRBJ2-1; 9 bases agree with TRBD2. Germline CDR1 SGHNT, CDR2 YYREEE (reference sequence). This CDR3 is 16 amino acids long. The V gene end was trimmed by 5 bases and the J gene end by 8 bases; junction bases not matched to a gene: 14. Here the CDR3 DNA reads TGTGCCAGCAGTGAGGATGGGTCTAGCGGGGACCATGAGCAGTTCTTC. Protein: CASSEDGSSGDHEQFF.